This is a list of T cell receptor beta chains from one sample in a study of radiotherapy plus CTLA-4 blockade in lung cancer. Produced via immunoSEQ multiplex PCR; TCRdb's table is partial and in-frame only. The sample lists fewer than 65,000 clones; about three quarters were seen once. The source material was peripheral blood, sampled from a patient treated with radiotherapy plus ipilimumab. The receptors come from a human donor with non-small cell lung cancer whose response to radiotherapy plus ipilimumab could not be evaluated. CDR3s include the opening cysteine and the closing phenylalanine or tryptophan. Fields, in order: D gene, J gene, V gene, clone size, CDR3 protein, CDR3 DNA. A D gene is named only where the DNA matches it firmly. For some rows the clone size is stated as once, few or many, or as a class when expanded; others skip it.

d_call: TRBD2
j_call: TRBJ2-2
v_call: TRBV19
clone_size: .
cdr3_aa: CASSISSGKISGELFF
cdr3_nt: TGTGCCAGTAGTATTTCGAGCGGGAAAATCTCCGGGGAGCTGTTTTTT

d_call: TRBD1
j_call: TRBJ2-1
v_call: TRBV5-1
clone_size: .
cdr3_aa: CASRPGQGTYNEQFF
cdr3_nt: TGCGCCAGCAGGCCCGGACAGGGGACCTACAATGAGCAGTTCTTC

d_call: TRBD2
j_call: TRBJ2-4
v_call: TRBV4-2
clone_size: .
cdr3_aa: CASSPSGLAKNIQYF
cdr3_nt: TGTGCCAGCAGTCCTAGCGGTCTAGCCAAAAACATTCAGTACTTC

d_call: TRBD1
j_call: TRBJ1-2
v_call: TRBV9
clone_size: .
cdr3_aa: CASSARTGSGYTF
cdr3_nt: TGTGCCAGCAGCGCCCGGACAGGGAGTGGCTACACCTTC

d_call: TRBD2
j_call: TRBJ2-2
v_call: TRBV28
clone_size: .
cdr3_aa: CASGYRGRRTGELFF
cdr3_nt: TGTGCCAGCGGGTACCGCGGGAGGCGCACCGGGGAGCTGTTTTTT

d_call: .
j_call: TRBJ2-7
v_call: TRBV7-6
clone_size: .
cdr3_aa: CASSLGSGVVYEQYF
cdr3_nt: TGTGCCAGCAGCTTAGGGTCAGGGGTCGTGTACGAGCAGTACTTC

d_call: TRBD2
j_call: TRBJ2-7
v_call: TRBV5-4
clone_size: .
cdr3_aa: CASSFTGGVYEQYF
cdr3_nt: TGTGCCAGCAGCTTTACGGGGGGTGTCTACGAGCAGTACTTC

d_call: TRBD2
j_call: TRBJ2-1
v_call: TRBV27
clone_size: .
cdr3_aa: CASSLRLAGLYNEQFF
cdr3_nt: TGTGCCAGCAGTTTACGCCTAGCGGGGCTCTACAATGAGCAGTTCTTC

d_call: TRBD1
j_call: TRBJ1-5
v_call: TRBV7-2
clone_size: .
cdr3_aa: CASSLGRGVNQPQHF
cdr3_nt: TGTGCCAGCAGCTTAGGCAGGGGGGTCAATCAGCCCCAGCATTTT

d_call: .
j_call: TRBJ2-1
v_call: TRBV7-8
clone_size: .
cdr3_aa: CASSLAHSFNEQFF
cdr3_nt: TGTGCCAGCAGCTTAGCGCACAGCTTCAATGAGCAGTTCTTC

d_call: .
j_call: TRBJ2-7
v_call: TRBV6-8
clone_size: .
cdr3_aa: CASPTPPGTFYEQYF
cdr3_nt: TGTGCCAGTCCTACCCCGCCGGGTACTTTCTACGAGCAGTACTTC

d_call: .
j_call: TRBJ2-1
v_call: TRBV7-3
clone_size: .
cdr3_aa: CASSLFKGAYNEQFF
cdr3_nt: TGTGCCAGCAGCCTCTTCAAAGGGGCCTACAATGAGCAGTTCTTC

d_call: TRBD1
j_call: TRBJ1-4
v_call: TRBV6-4
clone_size: few
cdr3_aa: CASSVQGAATNEKLFF
cdr3_nt: TGTGCCAGCAGTGTACAGGGGGCCGCAACTAATGAAAAACTGTTTTTT

d_call: TRBD2
j_call: TRBJ2-3
v_call: TRBV27
clone_size: .
cdr3_aa: CASSFPSGGKYTQYF
cdr3_nt: TGTGCCAGCAGTTTCCCTAGCGGGGGGAAGTATACGCAGTATTTT

d_call: TRBD2
j_call: TRBJ2-7
v_call: TRBV30
clone_size: .
cdr3_aa: CAWSGGTVTYEQYF
cdr3_nt: TGTGCCTGGAGCGGGGGGACGGTAACCTACGAGCAGTACTTC

d_call: TRBD1
j_call: TRBJ1-2
v_call: TRBV28
clone_size: .
cdr3_aa: CASSTPTGGSEGYTF
cdr3_nt: TGTGCCAGCAGTACTCCGACAGGGGGCTCGGAGGGCTACACCTTC

d_call: .
j_call: TRBJ1-1
v_call: TRBV5-1
clone_size: .
cdr3_aa: CASSSTSMNTEAFF
cdr3_nt: TGCGCCAGCAGTTCTACTTCCATGAACACTGAAGCTTTCTTT

d_call: .
j_call: TRBJ1-5
v_call: TRBV20-1
clone_size: .
cdr3_aa: CSALFGQPQHF
cdr3_nt: TGCAGTGCCTTATTCGGGCAGCCCCAGCATTTT

d_call: .
j_call: TRBJ2-2
v_call: TRBV5-1
clone_size: .
cdr3_aa: CASSIQGTGGTGELFF
cdr3_nt: TGCGCCAGCAGCATCCAAGGAACCGGGGGCACCGGGGAGCTGTTTTTT

d_call: TRBD1
j_call: TRBJ1-2
v_call: TRBV9
clone_size: .
cdr3_aa: CASSARTGINYGYTF
cdr3_nt: TGTGCCAGCAGCGCACGGACAGGGATTAACTATGGCTACACCTTC

d_call: .
j_call: TRBJ1-2
v_call: TRBV6-1
clone_size: .
cdr3_aa: CASSEAGQGIYGYTF
cdr3_nt: TGTGCCAGCAGTGAAGCTGGACAAGGGATCTATGGCTACACCTTC

d_call: TRBD1
j_call: TRBJ2-7
v_call: TRBV6-5
clone_size: .
cdr3_aa: CASGGPGTGINEQYF
cdr3_nt: TGTGCCAGCGGAGGGCCCGGGACAGGGATTAACGAGCAGTACTTC

d_call: TRBD1
j_call: TRBJ1-2
v_call: TRBV7-9
clone_size: medium-sized
cdr3_aa: CASRADRDNYGYTF
cdr3_nt: TGTGCCAGCAGAGCCGACAGGGATAACTATGGCTACACCTTC

d_call: TRBD2
j_call: TRBJ2-7
v_call: TRBV27
clone_size: few
cdr3_aa: CASSSPGLAGYEQYF
cdr3_nt: TGTGCCAGCAGTTCACCAGGACTAGCCGGCTACGAGCAGTACTTC

d_call: TRBD2
j_call: TRBJ2-1
v_call: TRBV7-2
clone_size: .
cdr3_aa: CASSQGLAGVHEQFF
cdr3_nt: TGTGCCAGCAGCCAGGGACTAGCGGGGGTTCATGAGCAGTTCTTC

d_call: TRBD2
j_call: TRBJ2-2
v_call: TRBV5-1
clone_size: once
cdr3_aa: CASSFSGTSGSAGELFF
cdr3_nt: TGCGCCAGCAGCTTTTCCGGGACTAGCGGGAGTGCCGGGGAGCTGTTTTTT

d_call: .
j_call: TRBJ1-5
v_call: TRBV27
clone_size: .
cdr3_aa: CASRAAVISNQPQHF
cdr3_nt: TGTGCCAGCAGGGCTGCGGTGATTAGCAATCAGCCCCAGCATTTT

d_call: .
j_call: TRBJ1-4
v_call: TRBV28
clone_size: .
cdr3_aa: CASSLSGGTNEKLFF
cdr3_nt: TGTGCCAGCAGTTTATCGGGGGGAACTAATGAAAAACTGTTTTTT

d_call: .
j_call: TRBJ1-1
v_call: TRBV5-6
clone_size: .
cdr3_aa: CASTRGGMNTEAFF
cdr3_nt: TGTGCCAGCACCCGGGGGGGGATGAACACTGAAGCTTTCTTT

d_call: .
j_call: TRBJ1-1
v_call: TRBV4-3
clone_size: once
cdr3_aa: CASSQGRYASVPAFF
cdr3_nt: TGCGCCAGCAGCCAAGGGCGCTATGCGAGCGTTCCAGCTTTCTTT

d_call: .
j_call: TRBJ1-2
v_call: TRBV7-2
clone_size: .
cdr3_aa: CASSPGRVRGSYGYTF
cdr3_nt: TGTGCCAGCAGCCCTGGGAGGGTTAGAGGATCCTATGGCTACACCTTC

d_call: .
j_call: TRBJ1-1
v_call: TRBV7-2
clone_size: few
cdr3_aa: CASSLGRETEAFF
cdr3_nt: TGTGCCAGCAGCTTAGGGAGGGAGACTGAAGCTTTCTTT

d_call: .
j_call: TRBJ1-5
v_call: TRBV18
clone_size: once
cdr3_aa: CASSPAGDQPQHF
cdr3_nt: TGTGCCAGCTCACCAGCGGGGGATCAGCCCCAGCATTTT

d_call: TRBD2
j_call: TRBJ2-7
v_call: TRBV7-2
clone_size: .
cdr3_aa: CASMGGTYEQYF
cdr3_nt: TGTGCCAGCATGGGGGGGACCTACGAGCAGTACTTC

d_call: TRBD2
j_call: TRBJ2-2
v_call: TRBV6-6
clone_size: .
cdr3_aa: CASSASGFTGELFF
cdr3_nt: TGTGCCAGCAGTGCTAGCGGGTTTACCGGGGAGCTGTTTTTT

d_call: TRBD2
j_call: TRBJ2-7
v_call: TRBV11-2
clone_size: .
cdr3_aa: CASSLAAGPYEQYF
cdr3_nt: TGTGCCAGCAGCTTAGCAGCGGGACCTTACGAGCAGTACTTC

d_call: .
j_call: TRBJ2-7
v_call: TRBV7-2
clone_size: .
cdr3_aa: CASSLEIPSPQYF
cdr3_nt: TGTGCCAGCAGCTTAGAAATCCCTTCCCCGCAGTACTTC

d_call: TRBD2
j_call: TRBJ2-4
v_call: TRBV29-1
clone_size: .
cdr3_aa: CSVGASGDTNIQYF
cdr3_nt: TGCAGCGTTGGGGCTAGCGGGGACACAAACATTCAGTACTTC

d_call: TRBD1
j_call: TRBJ1-3
v_call: TRBV7-9
clone_size: medium-sized
cdr3_aa: CASSDGQGEFSGNTIYF
cdr3_nt: TGTGCCAGCAGCGACGGACAGGGAGAGTTTTCTGGAAACACCATATATTTT

d_call: .
j_call: TRBJ2-3
v_call: TRBV7-2
clone_size: .
cdr3_aa: CASSLMGAFATDTQYF
cdr3_nt: TGTGCCAGCAGCTTAATGGGGGCGTTTGCTACAGATACGCAGTATTTT

d_call: .
j_call: TRBJ1-1
v_call: TRBV5-8
clone_size: .
cdr3_aa: CASSFRGGRGTEAFF
cdr3_nt: TGTGCCAGCAGTTTTCGGGGGGGGCGAGGGACTGAAGCTTTCTTT

d_call: .
j_call: TRBJ1-5
v_call: TRBV19
clone_size: .
cdr3_aa: CASSIDSLLNQPQHF
cdr3_nt: TGTGCCAGTAGTATAGACAGTCTCCTCAATCAGCCCCAGCATTTT

d_call: .
j_call: TRBJ1-1
v_call: TRBV25-1
clone_size: .
cdr3_aa: CASSEYGNTEAFF
cdr3_nt: TGTGCCAGCAGTGAATACGGGAACACTGAAGCTTTCTTT

d_call: .
j_call: TRBJ2-6
v_call: TRBV2
clone_size: once
cdr3_aa: CASCEYSGANVLTF
cdr3_nt: TGTGCCAGCTGCGAGTACTCTGGGGCCAACGTCCTGACTTTC

d_call: .
j_call: TRBJ2-7
v_call: TRBV18
clone_size: .
cdr3_aa: CASSPQGEPYEQYF
cdr3_nt: TGTGCCAGCTCACCCCAAGGGGAACCCTACGAGCAGTACTTC

d_call: .
j_call: TRBJ2-7
v_call: TRBV28
clone_size: few
cdr3_aa: CASSYPVSTYEQYF
cdr3_nt: TGTGCCAGCAGCTACCCCGTCTCCACCTACGAGCAGTACTTC

d_call: TRBD2
j_call: TRBJ2-2
v_call: TRBV4-3
clone_size: .
cdr3_aa: CASSHVGRDTGELFF
cdr3_nt: TGCGCCAGCAGCCACGTCGGGAGGGATACCGGGGAGCTGTTTTTT

d_call: .
j_call: TRBJ2-7
v_call: TRBV28
clone_size: .
cdr3_aa: CASSVGTTYEQYF
cdr3_nt: TGTGCCAGCAGCGTCGGCACTACCTACGAGCAGTACTTC

d_call: .
j_call: TRBJ1-5
v_call: TRBV27
clone_size: .
cdr3_aa: CASSPQLLANQPQHF
cdr3_nt: TGTGCCAGCAGTCCGCAGTTATTAGCGAATCAGCCCCAGCATTTT